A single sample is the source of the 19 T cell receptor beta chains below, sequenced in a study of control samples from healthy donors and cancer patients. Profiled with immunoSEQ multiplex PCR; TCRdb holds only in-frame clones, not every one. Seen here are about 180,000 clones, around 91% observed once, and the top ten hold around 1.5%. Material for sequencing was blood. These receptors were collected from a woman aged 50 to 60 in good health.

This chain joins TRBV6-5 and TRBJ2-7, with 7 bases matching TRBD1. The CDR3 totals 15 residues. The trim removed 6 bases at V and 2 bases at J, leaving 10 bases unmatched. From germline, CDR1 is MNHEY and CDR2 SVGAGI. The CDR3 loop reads CASSPVGTATYEQYF. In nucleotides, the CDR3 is TGTGCCAGCAGCCCGGTAGGGACAGCAACCTACGAGCAGTACTTC.

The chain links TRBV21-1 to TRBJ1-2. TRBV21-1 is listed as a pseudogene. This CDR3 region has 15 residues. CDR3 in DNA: TGTGCCAGCAGCAAAGCGAGTCGGGATAACTATGGCTACACCTTC. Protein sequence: CASSKASRDNYGYTF.

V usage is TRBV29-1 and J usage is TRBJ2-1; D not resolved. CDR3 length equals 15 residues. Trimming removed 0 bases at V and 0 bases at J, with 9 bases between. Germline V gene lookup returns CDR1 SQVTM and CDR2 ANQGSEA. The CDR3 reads CSVEDKASSYNEQFF. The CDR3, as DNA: TGCAGCGTTGAAGATAAGGCGAGCTCCTACAATGAGCAGTTCTTC.

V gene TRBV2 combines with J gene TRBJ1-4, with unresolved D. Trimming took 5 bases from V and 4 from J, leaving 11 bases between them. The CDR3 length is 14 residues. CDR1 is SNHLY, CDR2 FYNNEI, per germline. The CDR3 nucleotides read TGTGCCAGCAGTATCCAAAGGGTTAATGAAAAACTGTTTTTT. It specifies CASSIQRVNEKLFF.

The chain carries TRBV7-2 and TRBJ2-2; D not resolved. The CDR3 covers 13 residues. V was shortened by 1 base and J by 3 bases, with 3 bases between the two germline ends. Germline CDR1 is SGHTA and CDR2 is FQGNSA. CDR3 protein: CASSLEYTGELFF. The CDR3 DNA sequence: TGTGCCAGCAGCTTAGAATACACCGGGGAGCTGTTTTTT.

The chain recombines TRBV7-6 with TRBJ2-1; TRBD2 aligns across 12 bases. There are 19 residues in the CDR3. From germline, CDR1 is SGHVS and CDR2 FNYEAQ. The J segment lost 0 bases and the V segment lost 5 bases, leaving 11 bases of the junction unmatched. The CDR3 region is CASSQYLTTSGSSYNEQFF. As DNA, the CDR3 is TGTGCCAGCAGCCAGTACTTGACGACTAGCGGGAGCTCCTACAATGAGCAGTTCTTC.

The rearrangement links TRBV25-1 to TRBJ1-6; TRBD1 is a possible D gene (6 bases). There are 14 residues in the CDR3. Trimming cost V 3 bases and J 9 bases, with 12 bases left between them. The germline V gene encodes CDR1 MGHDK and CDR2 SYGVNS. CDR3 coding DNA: TGTGCCAGCAGTGACCAGGGGATAGGTTCACCCCTCCACTTT. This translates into CASSDQGIGSPLHF.

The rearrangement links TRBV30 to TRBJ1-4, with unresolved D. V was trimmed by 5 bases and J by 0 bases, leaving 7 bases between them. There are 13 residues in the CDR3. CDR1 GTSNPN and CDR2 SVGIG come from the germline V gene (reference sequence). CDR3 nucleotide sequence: TGTGCCTGGTGTCGGGCAACTAATGAAAAACTGTTTTTT. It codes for CAWCRATNEKLFF.

CDR3 amino acids: CASSVGQGRAFF. Here the CDR3 DNA reads TGTGCCAGCAGTGTGGGTCAGGGGAGAGCTTTCTTT. This chain links TRBV2 with TRBJ1-1, with D perhaps matching TRBD1 (6 bases). Germline V CDR1 and CDR2: SNHLY, FYNNEI. The CDR3 loop spans 12 amino acids. V was clipped by 4 bases and J by 10 bases, with 13 bases between them.

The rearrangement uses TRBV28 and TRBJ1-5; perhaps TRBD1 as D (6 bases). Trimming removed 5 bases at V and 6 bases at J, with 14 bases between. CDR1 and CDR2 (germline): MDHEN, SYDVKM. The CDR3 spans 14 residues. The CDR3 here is CASSTDSGIQPQHF. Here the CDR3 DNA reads TGTGCCAGCAGTACGGACAGCGGAATTCAGCCCCAGCATTTT.

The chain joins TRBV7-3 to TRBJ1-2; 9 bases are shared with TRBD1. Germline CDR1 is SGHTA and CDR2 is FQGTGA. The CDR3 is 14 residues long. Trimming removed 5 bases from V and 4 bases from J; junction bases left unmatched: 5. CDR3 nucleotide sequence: TGTGCCAGCAGCCGACAGGGACAGGGCTATGGCTACACCTTC. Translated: CASSRQGQGYGYTF. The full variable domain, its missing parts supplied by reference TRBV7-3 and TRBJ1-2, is GAGVSQTPSNKVTEKGKYVELRCDPISGHTALYWYRQSLGQGPEFLIYFQGTGAADDSGLPNDRFFAVRPEGSVSTLKIQRTERGDSAVYLCASSRQGQGYGYTFGSGTRLTVV.

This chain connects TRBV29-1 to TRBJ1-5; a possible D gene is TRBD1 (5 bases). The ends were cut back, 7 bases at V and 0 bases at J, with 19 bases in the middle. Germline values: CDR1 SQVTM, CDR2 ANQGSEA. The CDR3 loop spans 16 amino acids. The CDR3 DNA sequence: TGCAGCGACGTACCCTACAGGAGGAGTAGCAATCAGCCCCAGCATTTT. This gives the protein CSDVPYRRSSNQPQHF.

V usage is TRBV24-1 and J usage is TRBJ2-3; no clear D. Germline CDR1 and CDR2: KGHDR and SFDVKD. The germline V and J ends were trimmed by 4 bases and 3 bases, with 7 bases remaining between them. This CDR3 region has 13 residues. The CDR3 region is CATSEFATDTQYF. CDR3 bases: TGTGCCACCAGTGAGTTCGCGACAGATACGCAGTATTTT.

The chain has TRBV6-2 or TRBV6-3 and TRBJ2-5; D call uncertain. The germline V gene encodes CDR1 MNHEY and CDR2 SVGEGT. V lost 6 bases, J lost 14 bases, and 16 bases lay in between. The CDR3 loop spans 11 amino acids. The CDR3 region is CASSLAPRFYF. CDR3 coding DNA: TGTGCCAGCAGCCTTGCCCCCCGGTTCTACTTC.

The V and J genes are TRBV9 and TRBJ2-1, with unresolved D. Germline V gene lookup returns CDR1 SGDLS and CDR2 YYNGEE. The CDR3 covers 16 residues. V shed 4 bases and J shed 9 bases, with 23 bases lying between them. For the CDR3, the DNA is TGTGCCAGCAGCACCTTTTTAGGCGGTCGTCAGGTTGAGCAGTTCTTC. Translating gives CASSTFLGGRQVEQFF.

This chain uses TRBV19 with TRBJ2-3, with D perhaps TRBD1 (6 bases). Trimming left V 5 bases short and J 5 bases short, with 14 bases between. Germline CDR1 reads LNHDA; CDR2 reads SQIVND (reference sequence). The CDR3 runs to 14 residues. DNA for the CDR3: TGTGCCAGTAGTCCTCGACAGGCCAGAGATACGCAGTATTTT. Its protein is CASSPRQARDTQYF.

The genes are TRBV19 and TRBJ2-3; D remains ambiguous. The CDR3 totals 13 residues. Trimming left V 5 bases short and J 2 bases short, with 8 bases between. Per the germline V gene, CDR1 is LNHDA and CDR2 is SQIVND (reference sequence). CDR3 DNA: TGTGCCAGTAGTCCCAGACACACAGATACGCAGTATTTT. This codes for CASSPRHTDTQYF.

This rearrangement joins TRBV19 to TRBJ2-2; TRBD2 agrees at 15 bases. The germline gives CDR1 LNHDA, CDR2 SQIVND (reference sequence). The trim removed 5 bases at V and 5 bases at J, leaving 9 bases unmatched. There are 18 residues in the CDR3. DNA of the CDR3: TGTGCCAGTAGTCCCAGGACTAGCGGGAGGGCCAGGACCGGGGAGCTGTTTTTT. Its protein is CASSPRTSGRARTGELFF.

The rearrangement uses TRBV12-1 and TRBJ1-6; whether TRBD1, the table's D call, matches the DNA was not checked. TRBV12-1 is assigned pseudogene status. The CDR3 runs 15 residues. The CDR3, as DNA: TGTGCCAGCAGCTTTGGGGGGCCCTATAATTCACCCCTCCACTTT. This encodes CASSFGGPYNSPLHF.